The present TCR beta chain was sequenced within a study of CXCR3-negative and CXCR3-positive naive CD8 T cells. The study's findings and limits: Both naive subsets, CXCR3-negative and CXCR3-positive, displayed similar TRBV-TRBJ usage, unlike memory cells. Most assays were run on fresh PBMCs (CXCR3 expression partially decreased after cryopreservation).

Naive CD8+ T cells carried a CD45RO-CCR7+CD27+CD95- phenotype. As concerns this clonotype: The target antigen is unknown.

The method, 5' RACE with UMI labels, was used to prepare the TRB cDNA libraries. TCRdb reprocessed the 5' RACE reads and stores each CDR3 protein as one record, lacking DNA. The repertoire table contains around 45,000 distinct CDR3 sequences. This CDR3 is built from 15 residues. Germline values: CDR1 SQVTM, CDR2 ANQGSEA. The rearrangement joins TRBV29-1 to TRBJ2-3; absent DNA, TCRdb's TRBD1 call cannot be checked. The origin of this receptor is a human donor in good health. Some clones in this sample may be carry-over from other donors' samples. The source material was naive CXCR3- CD8+ T cells from blood. Subset given: CD45RO-CCR7+CD27+CD95- naive CD8+ T cells lacking CXCR3 (TNR3-). The CDR3 protein is CSVVPGQGITDTQYF.